This is a list of T cell receptor beta chains from one sample in a study of shared clonotypes between healthy human individuals. TCRdb's table, derived via immunoSEQ multiplex PCR, lists solely in-frame clones and lacks some. Altogether about 820,000 clones are present, roughly 92% being singletons, with the ten largest covering approximately 25%. The sample taken for sequencing was naive CD8+ T cells sorted from blood. These receptors all come from a man younger than 40 in good health. Both conserved end residues are part of each CDR3. A D gene is named only where the DNA matches it firmly. Expanded clones get a size class; other rows say once, few or many, or leave the size out.

TRBJ2-7 - - TRBV7-8 TGTGCCAGCAGCTTGATAGACGAGCAGTACTTC CASSLIDEQYF
TRBJ2-7 - - TRBV29-1 TGCAGCGTTGAAGATTCTACAGGGTTTTCCTACGAGCAGTACTTC CSVEDSTGFSYEQYF
TRBJ2-1 - - TRBV14 TGTGCCAGCAGCTCAGGTGGTGAGCAGTTCTTC CASSSGGEQFF
TRBJ1-2 - few TRBV28 TGTGCCAGCAGCCCAGTCGGGGTTTGGGGCTACACCTTC CASSPVGVWGYTF
TRBJ2-5 - - TRBV30 TGTGCCTGGGGCGGGGACAGCCACGGGGCAGAGACCCAGTACTTC CAWGGDSHGAETQYF
TRBJ1-1 TRBD1 once TRBV13 TGTGCCAGCAGCCCCTCTTTGGTCAGGGGGCTAAACACTGAAGCTTTCTTT CASSPSLVRGLNTEAFF
TRBJ2-5 - - TRBV15 TGTGCCACCAGCAGCGACCTCCAAAGCGGCCACCCCCAAGAGACCCAGTACTTC CATSSDLQSGHPQETQYF
TRBJ2-7 TRBD2 - TRBV27 TGTGCCAGCAGTTTAGCGGGAGAGGGCTACGAGCAGTACTTC CASSLAGEGYEQYF
TRBJ2-2 - few TRBV27 TGTGCCAGCAGTTTCACAGGGACCACCGGGGAGCTGTTTTTT CASSFTGTTGELFF
TRBJ2-1 - - TRBV29-1 TGCAGCGTTGAATTTGGGTCCTACAATGAGCAGTTCTTC CSVEFGSYNEQFF
TRBJ2-7 TRBD1 - TRBV7-8 TGTGCCAGCAGCTCTCGGACAGGGGGTCCCTACGAGCAGTACTTC CASSSRTGGPYEQYF
TRBJ2-7 TRBD1 - TRBV2 TGTGCCAGCCGGGACAGGGTCGGCGAGCAGTACTTC CASRDRVGEQYF
TRBJ1-5 - - TRBV13 TGTGCCAGCAGCCTGGAAAATCAGCCCCAGCATTTT CASSLENQPQHF
TRBJ2-1 TRBD2 - TRBV5-4 TGTGCCAGCAGCTTGGGCCTAGCGGGAGTAAATGAGCAGTTCTTC CASSLGLAGVNEQFF
TRBJ1-1 TRBD1 - TRBV13 TGTGCCAGCAGCTTAGCCAGGGACAGGGGGCTGACTGAAGCTTTCTTT CASSLARDRGLTEAFF
TRBJ1-1 - - TRBV13 TGTGCCAGCAGCTCGGCACACGGACAGTTGAACACTGAAGCTTTCTTT CASSSAHGQLNTEAFF
TRBJ2-1 - - TRBV27 TGTGCCAGCAGTTTCGGTGGGGAGTACAATGAGCAGTTCTTC CASSFGGEYNEQFF
TRBJ1-1 TRBD1 - TRBV11-2 TGTGCCAGCAGCAGGGGACCGGGACAGGGAGCGATGAACACTGAAGCTTTCTTT CASSRGPGQGAMNTEAFF
TRBJ2-1 - - TRBV11-2 TGTGCCAGCAGCTCGGGGGGCCCCGGAGAGTTCTTC CASSSGGPGEFF
TRBJ2-1 - - TRBV18 TGTGCCAGCTCACCACCCCCCGCCGCCCGCTATTCTGATGAGCAGTTCTTC CASSPPPAARYSDEQFF
TRBJ2-1 TRBD2 - TRBV4-1 TGCGCCAGCAGCCAGGGAGGTGGAGCGGGAGTATATGAGCAGTTCTTC CASSQGGGAGVYEQFF
TRBJ1-1 TRBD1 - TRBV29-1 TGCAGCGTTGAAAAGGGGGCGAGGGGGTGGGCTGAAGCTTTCTTT CSVEKGARGWAEAFF
TRBJ2-1 - - TRBV7-2 TGTGCCAGCAGCGGAATCCCTAGCAATGAGCAGTTCTTC CASSGIPSNEQFF
TRBJ2-5 TRBD2 - TRBV5-1 TGCGCCAGCAGCTTGGGCCCGGGACTAGCGGGAGACCAAGAGACCCAGTACTTC CASSLGPGLAGDQETQYF
TRBJ1-4 TRBD1 - TRBV6-6 TGTGCCAGCAGCCAGGGGGCGAGTTTTGAAAAACTGTTTTTT CASSQGASFEKLFF
TRBJ2-7 TRBD2 - TRBV19 TGTGCCAGTTCCCCGGCTAGCGGGATCTACGAGCAGTACTTC CASSPASGIYEQYF
TRBJ2-7 - - TRBV5-1 TGCGCCAGCAGCTTGGACCCGACAGGAAACTCCTACGAGCAGTACTTC CASSLDPTGNSYEQYF
TRBJ2-7 - - TRBV19 TGTGCCAGTAGTTTCGGACCGGACTACGAGCAGTACTTC CASSFGPDYEQYF
TRBJ1-1 - - TRBV20-1 TGCAGTGTCTGGGGGGAAACTGAAGCTTTCTTT CSVWGETEAFF
TRBJ2-7 - - TRBV6-5 TGTGCCAGCAGTTACGTAATTGGGGATGAGCAGTACTTC CASSYVIGDEQYF
TRBJ2-7 - - TRBV5-6 TGTGCCAGCAGCTTGGCACAGGCGAGGGACGAGCAGTACTTC CASSLAQARDEQYF
TRBJ2-1 TRBD1 - TRBV30 TGTGCCTATACAGGGGACAATGAGCAGTTCTTC CAYTGDNEQFF
TRBJ1-4 - - TRBV27 TGTGCCAGCAGTCCGACAGGCCTTAATGAAAAACTGTTTTTT CASSPTGLNEKLFF
TRBJ2-3 TRBD2 - TRBV5-1 TGCGCCAGCGGAACCAGACTAGCTGGCACAGATACGCAGTATTTT CASGTRLAGTDTQYF
TRBJ2-1 - once TRBV27 TGTGCCAGCAGTTTCGACGCGTACAATGAGCAGTTCTTC CASSFDAYNEQFF
TRBJ2-7 - - TRBV15 TGTGCCACCAGCCCGCGGGGCTCCTACGAGCAGTACTTC CATSPRGSYEQYF
TRBJ2-5 TRBD1 - TRBV7-9 TGTGCCAGCAGGAAGACGGACAGGGAGTACCAAGAGACCCAGTACTTC CASRKTDREYQETQYF